This T cell receptor (beta chain) was retrieved from a study of chemoradiotherapy in HPV16-positive cancers. Clones were read by immunoSEQ multiplex PCR, and TCRdb kept only the in-frame ones, dropping some. The table includes about 23,000 clones, more than 85% detected once. General study findings and limits: Functional assays defining HPV-specific T cells used only a couple of HPV16-positive patients. HPV-responsive T-cell expansion during chemoradiotherapy was linked to improved recurrence-free survival in HPV16-positive patients. Non-HPV-specific T cells did not expand in tumors during treatment, whereas candidate HPV-specific clones and E7-related motifs did.

Over chemoradiotherapy, repertoires were sampled more than once. Turning to this clone: The target antigen is unknown.

V dropped 2 bases and J dropped 8; count of bases not matched to a gene: 5. CDR1 and CDR2 (germline): MGHRA, YSYEKL. This CDR3 spans 14 amino acids. The chain links TRBV4-1 to TRBJ2-1, with 8 bases fitting TRBD1. Sequencing was performed on blood, taken from a patient who underwent chemoradiotherapy. The TCR sequence derives from a human donor with HPV-associated anogenital cancer. The CDR3 here is CASSQRGQADEQFF. The CDR3 DNA follows: TGCGCCAGCAGCCAAAGGGGACAGGCGGATGAGCAGTTCTTC.